In this sample, the clone carrying this TCR beta chain turned up a few times. Its antigen remains unknown. Template switching introduced a universal primer site, and the cDNA bore unique molecular identifiers. TCRdb itself ran the 5' RACE reads through MiXCR, one entry per CDR3 protein. This sample has about 900,000 distinct CDR3 sequences, with 12% found just once. This entry is derived from a study of identical twins. General study points: Zero-insertion analyses were open to partial confounding by invariant MAIT and iNKT cells. Cross-sectional statistical analysis was relied on for the conclusions, without the same donors being followed.

CDR3 size: 18 residues. Germline-derived CDR1 and CDR2 are KGHDR and SFDVKD. V shed 1 base, J shed 3 bases, and the junction held 13 bases outside the gene matches. Healthy Caucasians provided all donations. The same sample was also studied in work on yellow fever vaccine responses in identical twins.

The clonotype was recovered from a woman between 18 and 29 years old in good health. The sequenced sample was PBMCs. This sequence joins TRBV24-1 and TRBJ1-2; 7 nucleotides line up with TRBD1. The CDR3 protein is CATSDFGQGVPGDYGYTF. CDR3 coding DNA: TGTGCCACCAGTGATTTCGGTCAGGGGGTGCCCGGGGACTATGGCTACACCTTC.